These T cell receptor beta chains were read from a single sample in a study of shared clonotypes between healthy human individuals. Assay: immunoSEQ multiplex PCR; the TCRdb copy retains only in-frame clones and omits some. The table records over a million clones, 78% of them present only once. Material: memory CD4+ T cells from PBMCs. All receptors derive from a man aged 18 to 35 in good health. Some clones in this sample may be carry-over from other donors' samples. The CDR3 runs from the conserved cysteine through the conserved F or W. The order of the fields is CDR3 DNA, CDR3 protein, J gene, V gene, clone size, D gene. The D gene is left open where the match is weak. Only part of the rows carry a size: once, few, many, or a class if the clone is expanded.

TGCGCCAGCAGCCAGGGACTAGCGGGAGTGGAGACCCAGTACTTC | CASSQGLAGVETQYF | TRBJ2-5 | TRBV4-1 | . | TRBD2
TGTGCCAGCAGCTTAGCAGGCGGCTTCATGAACACTGAAGCTTTCTTT | CASSLAGGFMNTEAFF | TRBJ1-1 | TRBV7-8 | . | .
TGTGCCAGCAGCTCCCAGTACTACGAGCAGTACTTC | CASSSQYYEQYF | TRBJ2-7 | TRBV7-2 | . | .
TGCGCCAGCAGCCAAGCCCGGACAGGGGGTACAGATACGCAGTATTTT | CASSQARTGGTDTQYF | TRBJ2-3 | TRBV4-3 | . | TRBD1
TGTGCCAGCTCACCACAGGGTTCGACTAATGAAAAACTGTTTTTT | CASSPQGSTNEKLFF | TRBJ1-4 | TRBV18 | few | .
TGTGCCAGCAGCTTTATTAGCGGGAACACCTACAATGAGCAGTTCTTC | CASSFISGNTYNEQFF | TRBJ2-1 | TRBV7-2 | . | TRBD2
TGCGCCAGCAGCCTACTAACAGGGGGAACTAATGAAAAACTGTTTTTT | CASSLLTGGTNEKLFF | TRBJ1-4 | TRBV4-1 | . | TRBD1
TGTGCCAGCAGTGGGACAGGGGTCCGCGTGAACACTGAAGCTTTCTTT | CASSGTGVRVNTEAFF | TRBJ1-1 | TRBV6-1 | . | TRBD1
TGTGCCAGCAGTTTAGCCCCCCGGACAGGCGTCCACGAGCAGTACTTC | CASSLAPRTGVHEQYF | TRBJ2-7 | TRBV28 | . | TRBD1
TGTGCCAGTAGTATACGATCTGGGCAGCTGAGGGGAGAGACCCAGTACTTC | CASSIRSGQLRGETQYF | TRBJ2-5 | TRBV19 | once | .
TGTGCCGGACCGAGGACAGGGGGACAGCCCCAGCATTTT | CAGPRTGGQPQHF | TRBJ1-5 | TRBV6-5 | . | TRBD1
TGTGCCAGTAGTCTCCGCAGCGGGAGGGCCAAAAACATTCAGTACTTC | CASSLRSGRAKNIQYF | TRBJ2-4 | TRBV19 | . | TRBD2
TGTGCCAGCAGTTTGGAGCGGGCGGCTTCCTACAATGAGCAGTTCTTC | CASSLERAASYNEQFF | TRBJ2-1 | TRBV28 | . | .
TGTGCCAGCAGTTCGGGACTAGCGGACCACAATGAGCAGTTCTTC | CASSSGLADHNEQFF | TRBJ2-1 | TRBV5-4 | . | TRBD2
TGTGCCAGCGTGAGGGGAAGCCTGAACACCGGGGAGCTGTTTTTT | CASVRGSLNTGELFF | TRBJ2-2 | TRBV6-1 | once | .
TGTGCCAGCAGCACCTCCCAGTGGTCCTCCACAGATACGCAGTATTTT | CASSTSQWSSTDTQYF | TRBJ2-3 | TRBV5-8 | few | .
TGCGCCAGCAGCTTGTCTGTGACAAACAATGAGCAGTTCTTC | CASSLSVTNNEQFF | TRBJ2-1 | TRBV5-1 | . | .
TGTGCCAGCAGCAACCTTGGGGATACGCAGTATTTT | CASSNLGDTQYF | TRBJ2-3 | TRBV9 | . | .
TGTGCCAGCAGCACCAACAGAGATGGGTACTACACCTTC | CASSTNRDGYYTF | TRBJ1-2 | TRBV28 | few | .
TGCGCCAGCAGCCAAGACGTCCGGGCAACTGAAGCTTTCTTT | CASSQDVRATEAFF | TRBJ1-1 | TRBV4-3 | . | .
TGTGCCAGCAGCCCGACCACAGGCCTCTCCTACGAGCAGTACTTC | CASSPTTGLSYEQYF | TRBJ2-7 | TRBV7-2 | . | .
TGTGCCAGCAGGCTCCACAGGGACGATGGCTACACCTTC | CASRLHRDDGYTF | TRBJ1-2 | TRBV6-6 | few | .
TGTGCCAGCAGCTCCGAGGGAACTAGACAAGAGACCCAGTACTTC | CASSSEGTRQETQYF | TRBJ2-5 | TRBV7-2 | . | .
TGTGCCAGCAGGGGCCTTCAGGAGCTGTTTTTT | CASRGLQELFF | TRBJ2-2 | TRBV6-5 | . | .
TGTGCCACCGGGAGAGCCCAAGAGACCCAGTACTTC | CATGRAQETQYF | TRBJ2-5 | TRBV15 | . | .
TGTGCCTCCAAGGGGACCGTTCACAGCGAGCAGTACTTC | CASKGTVHSEQYF | TRBJ2-7 | TRBV2 | . | .
TGTGCCAGCAGCGCTCAGGGGGGGAACACTGAAGCTTTCTTT | CASSAQGGNTEAFF | TRBJ1-1 | TRBV11-1 | few | TRBD1
TGTGCCACCAGAACCGGGGCAGGGGGAGATACGCAGTATTTT | CATRTGAGGDTQYF | TRBJ2-3 | TRBV15 | . | TRBD1
TGTGCCAGCAGTTACAGGCGTAATGAAAAACTGTTTTTT | CASSYRRNEKLFF | TRBJ1-4 | TRBV6-5 | many | .
TGTGCCAGCTCACCAAGGGCTAGCGGAGGGAGCTCCTACGAGCAGTACTTC | CASSPRASGGSSYEQYF | TRBJ2-7 | TRBV18 | few | TRBD2
TGTGCCAGCGACCACGGGGGCGGCGGACAAGAGACCCAGTACTTC | CASDHGGGGQETQYF | TRBJ2-5 | TRBV4-2 | . | .
TGTGCCAGCAGAGCCCGGGCGGGAGGGTACAATGAGCAGTTCTTC | CASRARAGGYNEQFF | TRBJ2-1 | TRBV7-9 | . | TRBD2
TGTGCCAGCAGGGACCTCAGACAGGAGACCTACGAGCAGTACTTC | CASRDLRQETYEQYF | TRBJ2-7 | TRBV21-1 | . | .
TGTGCCAGCAGCGTAGCCTCTAGCGGGAGATTCGGGCAGTACTTC | CASSVASSGRFGQYF | TRBJ2-7 | TRBV9 | . | TRBD2
TGCGCCAGCAGCCGCCGACTAGCGGGAGCAGATACGCAGTATTTT | CASSRRLAGADTQYF | TRBJ2-3 | TRBV4-3 | . | TRBD2
TGCGCCAGCAGCCCCTTGGCAGCGTCAAATGAGCAGTTCTTC | CASSPLAASNEQFF | TRBJ2-1 | TRBV5-1 | . | .
TGTGCCACCCGCCTGGGAGGCAGACTCCGAAGCTCTGGAAACACCATATATTTT | CATRLGGRLRSSGNTIYF | TRBJ1-3 | TRBV19 | once | .
TGTGCCAGCAGCTTGGAGGGACAGAGTTCCCTAGAGACCCAGTACTTC | CASSLEGQSSLETQYF | TRBJ2-5 | TRBV5-6 | . | TRBD1
TGTGCCAGCAGCTACATGGGTGGCTACACCTTC | CASSYMGGYTF | TRBJ1-2 | TRBV7-9 | . | .
TGCGCCAGCTCGGTGTCTTATGGGACTATGGACAGCCAGGTGGCCCAGTACTTC | CASSVSYGTMDSQVAQYF | TRBJ2-5 | TRBV4-3 | . | .
TGTGCCAGCAGGGCGGGACAGGCGAACACTGAAGCTTTCTTT | CASRAGQANTEAFF | TRBJ1-1 | TRBV5-4 | . | TRBD1
TGCGCCAGCAGCTCCTTAGTAGGGCGGAACACAGATACGCAGTATTTT | CASSSLVGRNTDTQYF | TRBJ2-3 | TRBV5-1 | . | .
TGTGCCAGCAGCCCATACTCAGATACGCAGTATTTT | CASSPYSDTQYF | TRBJ2-3 | TRBV7-2 | . | .